This T cell receptor beta chain was recorded in a study of CD8+ T cells in alopecia areata. Comment on this clone: Its antigen is currently unknown.

In each case, RNA was isolated and then reverse transcribed into cDNA as the sequencing template. Sequencing used immunoSEQ multiplex PCR; TCRdb keeps in-frame clones, though not all of them. This sample carries about 150,000 clones, 45% to 60% of them seen once, and the ten largest clones take roughly 19%. Overall study results and limits: Mice showed clearer TCR sharing than patients did, a gap that was possibly HLA-related.

V lost 6 bases, J lost 3 bases, and 11 bases lay in between. This CDR3 region has 12 residues. In germline, CDR1 is SQVTM, CDR2 ANQGSEA. Sorting from PBMCs produced CD4+ and CD8+ T cells. The rearrangement links TRBV29-1 to TRBJ1-1; D is ambiguous. Source: CD8+ T cells sorted from blood, taken at week 0. The receptor was isolated from a human donor with alopecia areata. The CDR3 loop is CSVPQGDTEAFF. CDR3 DNA sequence: TGCAGCGTCCCCCAAGGCGACACTGAAGCTTTCTTT.